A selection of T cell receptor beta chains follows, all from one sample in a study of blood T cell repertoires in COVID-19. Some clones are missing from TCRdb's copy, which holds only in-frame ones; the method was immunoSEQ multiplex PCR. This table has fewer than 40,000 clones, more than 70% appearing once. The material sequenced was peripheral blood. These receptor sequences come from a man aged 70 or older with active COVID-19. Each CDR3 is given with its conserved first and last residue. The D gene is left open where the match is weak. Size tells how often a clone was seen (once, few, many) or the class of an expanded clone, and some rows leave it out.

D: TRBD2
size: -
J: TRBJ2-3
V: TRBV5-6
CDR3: CASSLMRTSLDTQYF
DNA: TGTGCCAGCAGCTTGATGCGGACTAGCTTGGATACGCAGTATTTT

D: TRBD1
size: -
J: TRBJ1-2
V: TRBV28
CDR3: CASSSTGGAGYGYTF
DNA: TGTGCCAGCTCTAGCACAGGGGGCGCGGGGTATGGCTACACCTTC

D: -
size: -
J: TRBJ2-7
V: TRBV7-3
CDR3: CASSPRVAGEQYF
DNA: TGTGCCAGCAGCCCCCGTGTCGCGGGAGAGCAGTACTTC

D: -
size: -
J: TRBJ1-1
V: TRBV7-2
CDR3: CASSLDGGGGTEAFF
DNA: TGTGCCAGCAGCTTAGACGGGGGTGGGGGCACTGAAGCTTTCTTT

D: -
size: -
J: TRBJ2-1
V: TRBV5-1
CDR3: CASSLGQGGNEQFF
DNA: TGCGCCAGCAGCTTGGGTCAGGGAGGCAATGAGCAGTTCTTC

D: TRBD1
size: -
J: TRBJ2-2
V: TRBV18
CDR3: CASSPGQGDTGELFF
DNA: TGTGCCAGCTCACCGGGACAGGGAGACACCGGGGAGCTGTTTTTT

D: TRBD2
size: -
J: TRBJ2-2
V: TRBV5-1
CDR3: CASSSGTSGVGELFF
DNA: TGCGCCAGCAGCTCCGGGACTAGCGGGGTCGGGGAGCTGTTTTTT

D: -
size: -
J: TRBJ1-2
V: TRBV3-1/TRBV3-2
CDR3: CASSQVVGRNGKYGYTF
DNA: TGTGCCAGCAGCCAAGTGGTGGGGCGAAATGGAAAGTATGGCTACACCTTC

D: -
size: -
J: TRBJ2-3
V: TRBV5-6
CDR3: CASSSPLVPTDTQYF
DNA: TGTGCCAGCAGCTCACCCCTAGTGCCCACAGATACGCAGTATTTT

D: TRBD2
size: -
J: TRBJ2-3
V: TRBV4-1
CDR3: CASSQEPPYSGRDPTDTQYF
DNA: TGCGCCAGCAGCCAAGAACCACCGTATAGCGGGAGGGACCCCACAGATACGCAGTATTTT

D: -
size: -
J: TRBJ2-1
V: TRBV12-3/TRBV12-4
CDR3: CASIWGGGEQFF
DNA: TGTGCCAGCATTTGGGGCGGTGGTGAGCAGTTCTTC

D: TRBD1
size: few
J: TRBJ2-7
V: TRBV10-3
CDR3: CAISEDRGGSYEQYF
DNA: TGTGCCATCAGCGAGGACAGGGGAGGGTCCTACGAGCAGTACTTC

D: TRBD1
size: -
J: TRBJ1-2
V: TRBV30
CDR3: CAWTKDRAYGYTF
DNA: TGTGCCTGGACCAAAGACAGGGCCTATGGCTACACCTTC

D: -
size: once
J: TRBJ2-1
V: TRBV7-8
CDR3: CASSSGGRGGSVNEQFF
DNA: TGTGCCAGCAGCTCCGGTGGAAGGGGGGGCTCTGTCAATGAGCAGTTCTTC

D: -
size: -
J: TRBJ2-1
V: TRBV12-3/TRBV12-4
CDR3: CASSFGHEQFF
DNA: TGTGCCAGCAGTTTTGGCCATGAGCAGTTCTTC

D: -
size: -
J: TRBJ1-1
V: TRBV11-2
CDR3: CASSLDPVNTEAFF
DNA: TGTGCCAGCAGCTTAGATCCCGTGAACACTGAAGCTTTCTTT

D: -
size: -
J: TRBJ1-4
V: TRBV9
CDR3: CASSVSGTHEKLFF
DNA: TGTGCCAGCAGCGTTTCGGGGACACATGAAAAACTGTTTTTT

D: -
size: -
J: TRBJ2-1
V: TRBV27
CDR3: CASSLGGGAYNEQFF
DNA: TGTGCCAGCAGTTTAGGAGGGGGGGCTTACAATGAGCAGTTCTTC

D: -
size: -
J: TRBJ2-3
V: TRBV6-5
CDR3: CASNRPGLTTDTQYF
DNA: TGTGCCAGCAATAGACCGGGACTTACCACAGATACGCAGTATTTT

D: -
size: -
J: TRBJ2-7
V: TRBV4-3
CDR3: CASSPPGRGYPYEQYF
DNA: TGCGCCAGCAGCCCCCCGGGGCGGGGATACCCCTACGAGCAGTACTTC

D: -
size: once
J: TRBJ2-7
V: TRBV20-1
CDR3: CSAKPVYEQYF
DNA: TGCAGTGCTAAGCCCGTCTACGAGCAGTACTTC

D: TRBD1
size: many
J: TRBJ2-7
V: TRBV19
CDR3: CASTPTGGIYEQYF
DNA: TGTGCCAGTACCCCGACAGGGGGTATCTACGAGCAGTACTTC

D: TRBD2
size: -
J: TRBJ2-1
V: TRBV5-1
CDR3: CASSLDLAGWYNEQFF
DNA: TGCGCCAGCAGCTTGGATCTAGCGGGGTGGTACAATGAGCAGTTCTTC

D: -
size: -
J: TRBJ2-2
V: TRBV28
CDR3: CASSPSGATNTGELFF
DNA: TGTGCCAGCAGCCCTTCGGGTGCTACGAACACCGGGGAGCTGTTTTTT

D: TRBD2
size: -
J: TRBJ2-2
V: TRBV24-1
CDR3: CATSDPGLINTGELFF
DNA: TGTGCCACCAGTGATCCGGGACTAATCAACACCGGGGAGCTGTTTTTT

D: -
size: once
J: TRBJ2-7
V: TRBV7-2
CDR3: CASSLGASYEQYF
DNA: TGTGCCAGCAGCTTAGGGGCCAGCTACGAGCAGTACTTC

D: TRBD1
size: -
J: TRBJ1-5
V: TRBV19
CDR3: CASTPGQGARQPQHF
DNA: TGTGCCAGTACCCCGGGGCAGGGGGCTCGGCAGCCCCAGCATTTT

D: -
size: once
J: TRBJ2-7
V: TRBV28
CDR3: CATMSQGHSYEQYF
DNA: TGTGCCACCATGAGCCAGGGACATTCCTACGAGCAGTACTTC

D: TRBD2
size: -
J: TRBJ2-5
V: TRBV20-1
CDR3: CSASGLSGRIGETQYF
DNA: TGCAGTGCTAGTGGGCTTAGCGGGAGAATAGGAGAGACCCAGTACTTC

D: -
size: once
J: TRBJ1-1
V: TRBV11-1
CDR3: CASSLGLQNTEAFF
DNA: TGTGCCAGCAGCTTAGGGCTCCAGAACACTGAAGCTTTCTTT

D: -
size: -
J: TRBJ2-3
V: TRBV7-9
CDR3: CASSLRTGVTTDTQYF
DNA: TGTGCCAGCAGCTTACGGACGGGAGTTACCACAGATACGCAGTATTTT

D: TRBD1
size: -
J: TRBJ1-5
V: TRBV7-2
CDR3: CASSLARTGGSQPQHF
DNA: TGTGCCAGCAGCTTAGCGCGGACAGGGGGCAGTCAGCCCCAGCATTTT

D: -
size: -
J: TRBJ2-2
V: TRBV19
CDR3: CASSSLRDTGELFF
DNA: TGTGCCAGTAGTAGCCTCAGGGACACCGGGGAGCTGTTTTTT

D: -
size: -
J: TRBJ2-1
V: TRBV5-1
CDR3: CASSSGGYNEQFF
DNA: TGCGCCAGCAGCTCAGGGGGGTACAATGAGCAGTTCTTC

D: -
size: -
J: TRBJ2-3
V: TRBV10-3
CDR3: CAISESRPYTDTQYF
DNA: TGTGCCATCAGTGAGAGCAGGCCCTACACAGATACGCAGTATTTT

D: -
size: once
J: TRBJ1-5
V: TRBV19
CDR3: CASNWGVGSNQSQHF
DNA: TGTGCCAGTAACTGGGGGGTGGGTAGCAATCAGTCCCAGCATTTT

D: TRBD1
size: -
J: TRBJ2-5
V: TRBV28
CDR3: CASSFRQGAKTQYF
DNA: TGTGCCAGCAGTTTCCGACAGGGGGCGAAGACCCAGTACTTC

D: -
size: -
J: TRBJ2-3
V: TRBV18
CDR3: CASSPTRGLEADTQYF
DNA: TGTGCCAGCTCACCCACGCGGGGGCTAGAGGCTGATACGCAGTATTTT

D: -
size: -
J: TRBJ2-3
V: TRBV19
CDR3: CASRDLGAGSTDTQYF
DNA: TGTGCCAGTAGAGACCTTGGTGCGGGGTCCACAGATACGCAGTATTTT

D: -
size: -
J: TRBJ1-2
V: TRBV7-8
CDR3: CASSLVQNYGYTF
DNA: TGTGCCAGCAGCTTAGTACAGAACTATGGCTACACCTTC

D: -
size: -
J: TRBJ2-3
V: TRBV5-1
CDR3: CASEVADTQYF
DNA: TGCGCCAGCGAGGTGGCAGATACGCAGTATTTT

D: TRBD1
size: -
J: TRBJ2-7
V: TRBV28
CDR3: CASTTGFNEQYF
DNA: TGTGCCAGCACGACAGGGTTTAACGAGCAGTACTTC

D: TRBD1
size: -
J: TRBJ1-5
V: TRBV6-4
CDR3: CASSPGQGGGLNQPQHF
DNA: TGTGCCAGCAGTCCCGGACAGGGAGGGGGCTTAAATCAGCCCCAGCATTTT

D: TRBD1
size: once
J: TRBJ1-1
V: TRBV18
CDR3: CASSWDRKNTEAFF
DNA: TGTGCCAGCTCATGGGACAGGAAGAACACTGAAGCTTTCTTT

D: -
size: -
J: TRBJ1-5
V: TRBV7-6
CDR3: CASSPGLARPQHF
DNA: TGTGCCAGCAGCCCGGGACTCGCCCGGCCCCAGCATTTT

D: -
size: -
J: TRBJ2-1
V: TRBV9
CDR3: CASSVGGVPNNEQFF
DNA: TGTGCCAGCAGCGTAGGGGGGGTCCCCAACAATGAGCAGTTCTTC

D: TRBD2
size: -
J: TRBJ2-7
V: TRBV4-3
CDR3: CASSKAGTSIRYEQYF
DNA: TGCGCCAGCAGCAAGGCCGGGACTAGCATTAGATACGAGCAGTACTTC

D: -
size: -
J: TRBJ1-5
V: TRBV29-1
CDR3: CSVGGDNQPQHF
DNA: TGCAGCGTTGGAGGAGACAATCAGCCCCAGCATTTT

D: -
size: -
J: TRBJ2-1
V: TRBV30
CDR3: CAWTRTGHLSNEQFF
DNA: TGTGCCTGGACCAGAACGGGACACCTCTCGAACGAGCAGTTCTTC

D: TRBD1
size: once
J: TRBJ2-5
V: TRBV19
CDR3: CASSRGQGAFLETQYF
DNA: TGTGCCAGTAGTAGAGGACAGGGGGCGTTTCTGGAGACCCAGTACTTC

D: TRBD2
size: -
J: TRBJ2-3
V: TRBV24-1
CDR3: CATSVASGGSTDTQYF
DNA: TGTGCCACCAGTGTGGCTAGCGGGGGGAGCACAGATACGCAGTATTTT

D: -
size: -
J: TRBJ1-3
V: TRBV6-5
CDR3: CASSPSAAGNTIYF
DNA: TGTGCCAGCAGTCCATCGGCGGCCGGAAACACCATATATTTT

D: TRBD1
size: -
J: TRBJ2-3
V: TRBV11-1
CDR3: CASSFSGQAGDTQYF
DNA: TGTGCCAGCAGCTTTTCGGGACAGGCGGGAGATACGCAGTATTTT

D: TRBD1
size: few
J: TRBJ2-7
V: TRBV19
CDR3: CASSSTGQASYEQYF
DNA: TGTGCCAGTAGTTCTACGGGACAGGCCTCCTACGAGCAGTACTTC